Each of the 30 T cell receptor beta chains below was sequenced from the same sample in a study of blood T cell repertoires in COVID-19. Produced via immunoSEQ multiplex PCR; TCRdb's table is partial and in-frame only. The data show 75,000 to 100,000 clones, around four fifths seen once. The source material was peripheral blood. Source of these receptors: a woman of 80 years or more with acute or convalescent COVID-19.

This sequence joins TRBV6-5 and TRBJ1-2, with 7 bases that match TRBD1. From germline, CDR1 is MNHEY and CDR2 SVGAGI. With 5 bases clipped from V and 4 bases from J, the junction kept 7 bases outside the gene matches. The CDR3 runs 14 residues. CDR3 bases: TGTGCCAGCAGTCTGGACAGGACTCGCTATGGCTACACCTTC. Amino acids: CASSLDRTRYGYTF.

The J gene is TRBJ1-2, the V gene TRBV7-2; 9 positions match TRBD1. The CDR3 extends over 15 amino acids. Germline V lookup: CDR1 SGHTA, CDR2 FQGNSA. V lost 5 bases, J lost 4 bases, and 8 bases stayed unmatched. The CDR3 region has the DNA TGTGCCAGCAGCACCCCGGACAGGGGATTCTATGGCTACACCTTC. This encodes CASSTPDRGFYGYTF.

This clone was recorded once. This chain links TRBV2 with TRBJ2-3; no clear D gene. Trimming took 4 bases from V and 5 from J, leaving 7 bases between them. The CDR3 has 12 amino acids. Germline V gene sequence: CDR1 SNHLY, CDR2 FYNNEI. The CDR3 sequence is CASSVTVDTQYF. The CDR3 bases are TGTGCCAGCAGTGTGACTGTAGATACGCAGTATTTT.

The V and J genes are TRBV7-2 and TRBJ2-2; possible D gene TRBD2, 6 bases. Germline CDR1 is SGHTA and CDR2 is FQGNSA. The CDR3 covers 15 residues. V shed 3 bases and J shed 0 bases, with 8 bases lying between them. Here the CDR3 reads CASSLGLPNTGELFF. The CDR3 nucleotides read TGTGCCAGCAGCTTGGGACTTCCGAACACCGGGGAGCTGTTTTTT.

The chain recombines TRBV18 with TRBJ1-1; D is undetermined. The germline gives CDR1 KGHSH, CDR2 LQKENI. This CDR3 has 12 amino acids. V gave up 6 bases and J gave up 3 bases, with 8 bases separating them. CDR3 loop: CASSVQYTEAFF. CDR3 bases: TGTGCCAGCTCTGTCCAGTACACTGAAGCTTTCTTT.

The rearrangement joins TRBV30 to TRBJ2-5, with D perhaps TRBD1 (5 bases). Germline CDR1 and CDR2: GTSNPN and SVGIG (reference sequence). This CDR3 has 13 residues. Trimming took off 0 bases at V and 2 bases at J, with 7 bases between the two ends. The CDR3 region is CAWSVGVQETQYF. The CDR3 nucleotides are TGTGCCTGGAGTGTAGGGGTTCAAGAGACCCAGTACTTC.

V is TRBV27 and J is TRBJ2-7; 8 bases line up with TRBD1. After removal of 5 bases from V and 1 base from J, the junction contained 13 bases not matched to a gene. The CDR3 runs to 17 residues. Germline V lookup: CDR1 MNHEY, CDR2 SMNVEV (reference sequence). The CDR3: CASSLWGRQGASYEQYF. The CDR3 bases are TGTGCCAGCAGTCTATGGGGAAGGCAGGGGGCGTCCTACGAGCAGTACTTC.

This chain connects TRBV18 to TRBJ1-2; TRBD1 matches 9 bases. Germline trimming cut 0 bases from V and 9 bases from J; bases unmatched to any gene: 5. Germline V lookup: CDR1 KGHSH, CDR2 LQKENI. This CDR3 comprises 14 residues. The CDR3 sequence: CASSPPWDRESYTF. The CDR3 coding sequence is TGTGCCAGCTCACCACCTTGGGACAGGGAAAGCTACACCTTC. The variable domain in full, with the rest retrieved from reference TRBV18 and TRBJ1-2, is NAGVMQNPRHLVRRRGQEARLRCSPMKGHSHVYWYRQLPEEGLKFMVYLQKENIIDESGMPKERFSAEFPKEGPSILRIQQVVRGDSAAYFCASSPPWDRESYTFGSGTRLTVV.

This clone appeared a few times. This rearrangement joins TRBV20-1 to TRBJ1-1, with D hard to call. V lost 3 bases, J lost 1 base, and 12 bases lay in between. Germline V gene sequence: CDR1 DFQATT, CDR2 SNEGSKA (reference sequence). The CDR3 has 14 amino acids. The DNA of the CDR3 is TGCAGTGCTAGTTTTGGCGGCCCGAACACTGAAGCTTTCTTT. Translating gives CSASFGGPNTEAFF.

This clone has only a few counts. The chain is built from TRBV7-2 and TRBJ1-5, with D maybe TRBD1 (5 bases). CDR3 size: 15 residues. The germline CDR1 and CDR2 sequences are SGHTA and FQGNSA. V was cut by 5 bases and J by 7 bases, with 18 bases left in between. CDR3 amino acids: CASSLGAGRVQPQHF. For the CDR3, the DNA is TGTGCCAGCAGCCTAGGGGCAGGGAGGGTCCAGCCCCAGCATTTT. Using reference TRBV7-2 and TRBJ1-5 for the parts outside the CDR3, the full variable domain is GAGVSQSPSNKVTEKGKDVELRCDPISGHTALYWYRQSLGQGLEFLIYFQGNSAPDKSGLPSDRFSAERTGGSVSTLTIQRTQQEDSAVYLCASSLGAGRVQPQHFGDGTRLSIL.

The genes are TRBV4-1 and TRBJ1-2; maybe TRBD1 (5 bases). CDR1 and CDR2 from the germline V gene are MGHRA and YSYEKL. The CDR3 runs 16 residues. V was cut by 1 base and J by 4 bases, with 16 bases left in between. The CDR3 reads CASSQGWPGGGYGYTF. Here the CDR3 DNA reads TGCGCCAGCAGCCAAGGTTGGCCGGGGGGTGGCTATGGCTACACCTTC.

V usage is TRBV5-1 and J usage is TRBJ1-2; no reliable D call. The V end was cut by 9 bases, the J end by 3 bases, with 9 bases between. The V gene's germline CDR1 is SGHRS and CDR2 YFSETQ. This CDR3 has 11 amino acids. The CDR3 region has the DNA TGCGCCACCGGGGAGGACTATGGCTACACCTTC. It specifies CATGEDYGYTF.

The CDR3 DNA follows: TGTGCCAGCAGTCTTGGGGCCGGAATCTACGAGCAGTACTTC. Translated, it gives CASSLGAGIYEQYF. The chain couples TRBV28 to TRBJ2-7; maybe TRBD1 (5 bases). The CDR3 runs to 14 residues. Trimming shortened V by 5 bases and J by 3 bases, and 14 bases separated the two germline ends. In germline, CDR1 is MDHEN, CDR2 SYDVKM.

The gene calls are TRBV7-6 and TRBJ2-1; 8 positions agree with TRBD1. Per germline, CDR1 SGHVS and CDR2 FNYEAQ. CDR3 size: 19 residues. V lost 4 bases and J lost 0; bases outside the gene matches: 14. CDR3: CASSSSRDRLVSSYNEQFF. CDR3 DNA sequence: TGTGCCAGCAGCTCGTCCCGGGACAGGCTAGTTAGCTCCTACAATGAGCAGTTCTTC.

The genes are TRBV4-3 and TRBJ2-6; perhaps TRBD2 as D (5 bases). V was cut by 1 base and J by 4 bases, with 14 bases left in between. The CDR3 spans 17 residues. CDR1 is LGHNA, CDR2 YSLEER, per germline. The CDR3 DNA sequence: TGCGCCAGCAGCCAAGTAGGTTCGGGGTCGGGGGCCAACGTCCTGACTTTC. Its translation is CASSQVGSGSGANVLTF.

The chain has TRBV19 and TRBJ2-6; the match to TRBD2 covers 9 bases. The CDR3 is 19 residues long. With 3 bases clipped from V and 0 bases from J, the junction kept 9 bases outside the gene matches. The V gene's germline CDR1 is LNHDA and CDR2 SQIVND (reference sequence). CDR3 amino acids: CASSIGVAGDPSGANVLTF. The DNA of the CDR3 is TGTGCCAGTAGTATTGGAGTAGCGGGAGACCCCTCTGGGGCCAACGTCCTGACTTTC.

This rearrangement joins TRBV6-5 to TRBJ2-5; tentatively, D is TRBD2 (6 bases). Germline CDR1 reads MNHEY; CDR2 reads SVGAGI. Trimming cost V 6 bases and J 5 bases, with 19 bases left between them. The CDR3 has 15 residues. CDR3 sequence reads: CASSPPGTGRETQYF. The CDR3 DNA follows: TGTGCCAGCAGCCCCCCCGGGACGGGGAGGGAGACCCAGTACTTC.

The chain combines TRBV24-1 with TRBJ2-1, with 7 bases identical to TRBD2. Trimming took 4 bases from V and 0 from J; bases not matched to a gene: 8. This CDR3 comprises 17 residues. CDR1 is KGHDR and CDR2 is SFDVKD in the germline V gene. The CDR3 DNA is TGTGCCACCAGTGACTCTAGCGGAGTCAGCTCCTACAATGAGCAGTTCTTC. Residues: CATSDSSGVSSYNEQFF.

The rearrangement links TRBV14 to TRBJ2-1; 16 bases map to TRBD2. This CDR3 is 16 amino acids long. The germline gives CDR1 SGHDN, CDR2 FVKESK. V gave up 4 bases and J gave up 7 bases; unmatched junction bases: 4. The CDR3 DNA is TGTGCCAGCAGCCCGGGACTAGCGGGAGGGCGTAATGAGCAGTTCTTC. This translates into CASSPGLAGGRNEQFF.

The CDR3 loop is CASSEDRTSGPDTQYF. Here the CDR3 DNA reads TGTGCCAGCAGTGAAGACCGGACTAGCGGACCAGATACGCAGTATTTT. The chain joins TRBV2 to TRBJ2-3; TRBD2 matches at 10 bases. This CDR3 is 16 amino acids long. J gave up 4 bases and V 1 base, and 5 bases lay outside the gene matches. Germline V CDR1 and CDR2: SNHLY, FYNNEI.

The chain has TRBV28 and TRBJ1-3, with unresolved D. Germline V CDR1 and CDR2: MDHEN, SYDVKM. This CDR3 spans 13 amino acids. V lost 2 bases and J lost 1, with 3 bases in between. CDR3 DNA: TGTGCCAGCAGTTTACTATCTGGAAACACCATATATTTT. This encodes CASSLLSGNTIYF.

The chain recombines TRBV18 with TRBJ1-2, with TRBD1 identical over 9 bases. The CDR3 consists of 15 residues. Germline assignment: CDR1 KGHSH and CDR2 LQKENI. V lost 3 bases and J lost 2; bases outside the gene matches: 4. DNA for the CDR3: TGTGCCAGCTCACCGGGACAGGGCGGAAACTATGGCTACACCTTC. This codes for CASSPGQGGNYGYTF.

V usage is TRBV6-5 and J usage is TRBJ1-1, with D uncertain. This CDR3 has 14 amino acids. Trimming took 7 bases from V and 7 from J, leaving 19 bases between them. Germline V gene sequence: CDR1 MNHEY, CDR2 SVGAGI. The CDR3 sequence is CASTVGRNMGEAFF. For the CDR3, the DNA is TGTGCCAGCACCGTGGGCAGGAACATGGGTGAAGCTTTCTTT.

The chain carries TRBV19 and TRBJ2-3; 7 bases match TRBD1. The trim removed 6 bases at V and 3 bases at J, leaving 3 bases unmatched. Germline CDR1 reads LNHDA; CDR2 reads SQIVND (reference sequence). This CDR3 has 13 residues. The CDR3 spells CASRRDRTDTQYF. For the CDR3, the DNA is TGTGCCAGTAGACGGGACAGAACAGATACGCAGTATTTT. The complete variable domain, with remaining parts taken from reference TRBV19 and TRBJ2-3, reads DGGITQSPKYLFRKEGQNVTLSCEQNLNHDAMYWYRQDPGQGLRLIYYSQIVNDFQKGDIAEGYSVSREKKESFPLTVTSAQKNPTAFYLCASRRDRTDTQYFGPGTRLTVL.

The CDR3 region is CASSSTGDNQPQHF. The CDR3 DNA reads TGTGCCAGCAGTTCCACAGGGGATAATCAGCCCCAGCATTTT. The chain recombines TRBV6-6 with TRBJ1-5, with 7 positions matching TRBD1. The V segment lost 4 bases and the J segment 4 bases; nucleotides outside the gene matches: 4. The CDR3 extends over 14 amino acids. Germline V gives CDR1 MNHNY, CDR2 SVGAGI (reference sequence).

The CDR3 nucleotides are TGTGCCACCAGTGATTGGTCCATCGGGGGGGAGCTGTTTTTT. It encodes CATSDWSIGGELFF. The chain couples TRBV24-1 to TRBJ2-2; the D is unclear. The CDR3 runs to 14 residues. Trimming shortened V by 2 bases and J by 8 bases, and 11 bases separated the two germline ends. CDR1 KGHDR and CDR2 SFDVKD come from the germline V gene.

This clone came up many times. This chain uses TRBV10-3 with TRBJ2-7, with 10 bases lining up with TRBD1. CDR1 ENHRY and CDR2 SYGVKD come from the germline V gene. Trimming removed 11 bases from V and 5 bases from J; junction bases left unmatched: 9. The CDR3 extends over 13 amino acids. Here the CDR3 DNA reads TGTGCCGCCGCCGGGACAGGGGTGGACGAGCAGTACTTC. This encodes CAAAGTGVDEQYF.

This clone was found a few times. The genes are TRBV3-1 (or the pseudogene TRBV3-2) and TRBJ1-2; TRBD1 is a possible D gene (6 bases). This CDR3 comprises 15 residues. Germline-derived CDR1 and CDR2 are LGHDT and YNNKEL (reference sequence). V lost 3 bases and J lost 0, with 11 bases in between. The CDR3 sequence: CASSQGAVANYGYTF. The CDR3, as DNA: TGTGCCAGCAGCCAGGGGGCAGTAGCTAACTATGGCTACACCTTC.

The CDR3, as DNA: TGTGCCAGCAGCCCGACCGGGGTGGGGGAAAAACTGTTTTTT. It yields the protein CASSPTGVGEKLFF. The chain has TRBV9 and TRBJ1-4; D gene ambiguous. Germline V CDR1 and CDR2: SGDLS, YYNGEE. This CDR3 spans 14 amino acids. V was shortened by 4 bases and J by 8 bases, with 15 bases between the two germline ends.

V and J are TRBV30 and TRBJ2-7, with D possibly being TRBD1 (7 bases). The CDR3 loop spans 16 amino acids. Trimming took 2 bases from V and 3 from J, leaving 20 bases between them. Germline assignment: CDR1 GTSNPN and CDR2 SVGIG (reference sequence). CDR3 in amino acids: CAWSRGDSTFRYEQYF. CDR3 sequence (DNA): TGTGCCTGGAGTAGGGGGGACAGTACCTTTCGCTACGAGCAGTACTTC.